This T cell receptor beta chain was identified in a study of T-cell reconstitution after alpha-beta-depleted transplantation in children. Unique molecular identifiers tagged the TCRbeta library. TCRdb processed the PCR reads anew with MiXCR; each CDR3 protein has one entry. Of about 300,000 distinct CDR3 sequences in the sample, nearly 8% are singletons; the top ten hold 9.1%. Broader study findings: One year post-transplant, T-cell counts and diversity were largely derived from T cells produced anew.

There are many counts of this clonotype. Its cognate antigen is unknown. Trimming cost V 7 bases and J 0 bases, with 12 bases left between them. The CDR3 extends over 14 amino acids. Germline CDR1 MNHEY, CDR2 SVGAGI. This specimen consisted of peripheral blood, obtained 360 days after TCRalphabeta/CD19-depleted stem cell transplant. This receptor was obtained from a female patient aged 2-15 years who had a stem cell transplant for Fanconi anemia, so the T cells may come from the graft donor. The chain links TRBV6-5 to TRBJ1-1; TRBD1 is a possible D gene (5 bases). The CDR3 DNA sequence: TGTGCCAGCACCCTGGGGGGGTTGAACACTGAAGCTTTCTTT. Protein: CASTLGGLNTEAFF.